The 27 T cell receptor beta chains reported below all come from one sample, sequenced in a study of T cells in Graves' hyperthyroidism and ophthalmopathy. There were TCR beta CDR3 regions amplified from RNA transcripts. The study used the HTBI primer set for a first-round RT-PCR of the TCR CDR3. Via MiXCR, TCRdb re-called the multiplex PCR reads, giving one row per CDR3 protein. The sample yields about 590,000 distinct CDR3 sequences, approximately 14% seen once. Input material: blood. These receptor sequences come from a woman in her 30s with Graves' hyperthyroidism.

Many counts were recorded for this clonotype. V usage is TRBV5-1 and J usage is TRBJ2-1; TRBD1 might be the D (6 bases). CDR1 is SGHRS, CDR2 YFSETQ, per germline. V lost 0 bases, J lost 8 bases, and 9 bases lay in between. The CDR3 consists of 13 residues. The CDR3 coding sequence is TGCGCCAGCAGCTTGGACAGGGTGTATGAGCAGTTCTTC. Encoded protein: CASSLDRVYEQFF.

The V call is TRBV30, the J call TRBJ2-3; D is unclear. The CDR3 totals 11 residues. V gave up 3 bases and J gave up 5 bases, with 6 bases separating them. Germline V gene lookup returns CDR1 GTSNPN and CDR2 SVGIG (reference sequence). The CDR3 DNA follows: TGTGCCTGGAGCCGAAAAGATACGCAGTATTTT. Its protein is CAWSRKDTQYF.

The chain is built from TRBV2 and TRBJ2-1, with 7 bases aligning to TRBD1. CDR1 is SNHLY, CDR2 FYNNEI, per germline. The CDR3 has 16 amino acids. V dropped 8 bases and J dropped 0; count of bases not matched to a gene: 10. This CDR3 is CASRQGLKYSYNEQFF. CDR3 DNA sequence: TGTGCCAGCCGACAGGGCCTCAAGTACTCCTACAATGAGCAGTTCTTC. Combining the CDR3 with reference TRBV2 and TRBJ2-1 gives the whole variable domain EPEVTQTPSHQVTQMGQEVILRCVPISNHLYFYWYRQILGQKVEFLVSFYNNEISEKSEIFDDQFSVERPDGSNFTLKIRSTKLEDSAMYFCASRQGLKYSYNEQFFGPGTRLTVL.

This clonotype was counted ten times or more. The DNA of the CDR3 is TGCGCCAGCAGCTTGGACAGCGCGTCAACTAATGAAAAACTGTTTTTT. Translation gives CASSLDSASTNEKLFF. J is TRBJ1-4 and V is TRBV5-1; D ambiguous. CDR3 size: 16 residues. Trimming cost V 0 bases and J 0 bases, with 9 bases left between them. CDR1 is SGHRS, CDR2 YFSETQ, per germline. Looking up the rest from reference TRBV5-1 and TRBJ1-4 gives the full variable domain: KAGVTQTPRYLIKTRGQQVTLSCSPISGHRSVSWYQQTPGQGLQFLFEYFSETQRNKGNFPGRFSGRQFSNSRSEMNVSTLELGDSALYLCASSLDSASTNEKLFFGSGTQLSVL.

This clonotype appeared a few times. The chain recombines TRBV7-2 with TRBJ1-5; weak D call: TRBD1 (6 bases). Germline CDR1 is SGHTA and CDR2 is FQGNSA. The CDR3 extends over 14 amino acids. V lost 4 bases, J lost 4 bases, and 11 bases lay in between. DNA for the CDR3: TGTGCCAGCAGCTCAGGACAGCCTAATCAGCCCCAGCATTTT. It codes for CASSSGQPNQPQHF.

This clonotype has ten or more counts. This chain connects TRBV12-3 or TRBV12-4 to TRBJ2-5, with 9 positions matching TRBD2. Germline trimming cut 7 bases from V and 5 bases from J; bases unmatched to any gene: 14. CDR3 size: 16 residues. The CDR3 spells CASTISISGRFETQYF. Here the CDR3 DNA reads TGTGCCAGCACCATATCGATTAGCGGGAGATTTGAGACCCAGTACTTC.

This chain connects TRBV9 to TRBJ1-6; D gene unclear. The CDR3 is made up of 15 amino acids. V lost 4 bases and J lost 0, with 8 bases in between. Germline loops: CDR1 SGDLS, CDR2 YYNGEE. The CDR3, as DNA: TGTGCCAGCAGCAAGGATAGCTCCTATAATTCACCCCTCCACTTT. It translates to CASSKDSSYNSPLHF.

This sequence joins TRBV9 and TRBJ1-1; D gene unclear. Per germline, CDR1 SGDLS and CDR2 YYNGEE. The CDR3 is 17 amino acids. Trimming took 0 bases from V and 0 from J, leaving 15 bases between them. The DNA of the CDR3 is TGTGCCAGCAGCGTAGTAGGGTATGGTTCCATGAACACTGAAGCTTTCTTT. Translating gives CASSVVGYGSMNTEAFF.

This clonotype occurred many times. This chain links TRBV28 with TRBJ1-1; no clear D. From germline, CDR1 is MDHEN and CDR2 SYDVKM. With 2 bases removed from V and 2 bases from J, the gap between germline ends came to 6 bases. The CDR3 consists of 13 residues. In nucleotides, the CDR3 is TGTGCCAGCAGTTTAAGTCGAAACACTGAAGCTTTCTTT. Its translation: CASSLSRNTEAFF.

There are many counts of this clonotype. The rearrangement joins TRBV12-3 or TRBV12-4 to TRBJ2-7; D gene unclear. This CDR3 has 14 amino acids. V was shortened by 6 bases and J by 5 bases, with 17 bases between the two germline ends. In DNA, the CDR3 is TGTGCCAGCAGCCGTCAGACCCCATGGGACGAGCAGTACTTC. Translation gives CASSRQTPWDEQYF.

This clonotype was observed at least ten times. The genes are TRBV3-1 and TRBJ2-3; no firm D call. Trimming took off 1 base at V and 4 bases at J, with 6 bases between the two ends. In germline, CDR1 is LGHDT, CDR2 YNNKEL (reference sequence). This CDR3 has 13 amino acids. This CDR3 is CASSQVRADTQYF. The CDR3, as DNA: TGTGCCAGCAGCCAAGTTCGCGCAGATACGCAGTATTTT.

This clonotype was recorded at least ten times. This CDR3 reads CASSLAVNTQYF. The CDR3 region has the DNA TGTGCCAGCAGTTTAGCAGTGAATACGCAGTATTTT. The rearrangement links TRBV12-3 or TRBV12-4 to TRBJ2-3; no reliable D call. V was shortened by 0 bases and J by 7 bases, with 5 bases between the two germline ends. The CDR3 covers 12 residues.

This clonotype showed up many times. The chain links TRBV7-9 to TRBJ1-1; no clear D. The CDR3 has 16 amino acids. The germline CDR1 and CDR2 sequences are SEHNR and FQNEAQ (reference sequence). V was trimmed by 2 bases and J by 3 bases, leaving 16 bases between them. The DNA of the CDR3 is TGTGCCAGCAGCTTACCCCCGACCCCCGAGGACACTGAAGCTTTCTTT. Translation: CASSLPPTPEDTEAFF.

J is TRBJ2-1 and V is TRBV19; D remains unclear. The germline gives CDR1 LNHDA, CDR2 SQIVND (reference sequence). Trimming removed 3 bases at V and 0 bases at J, with 9 bases between. The CDR3 has 15 residues. The CDR3 spells CASSISHDSYNEQFF. As DNA, the CDR3 is TGTGCCAGTAGTATTTCCCATGACTCCTACAATGAGCAGTTCTTC.

This clonotype came up many times. The V and J genes are TRBV7-3 and TRBJ2-7; D uncertain. Trimming cost V 3 bases and J 2 bases, with 23 bases left between them. The germline V gene encodes CDR1 SGHTA and CDR2 FQGTGA. The CDR3 extends over 18 amino acids. CDR3 in DNA: TGTGCCAGCAGCTTCCCCGAATATACGGCCTTAAAAACCTACGAGCAGTACTTC. Protein: CASSFPEYTALKTYEQYF. The complete variable domain, with remaining parts taken from reference TRBV7-3 and TRBJ2-7, reads GAGVSQTPSNKVTEKGKYVELRCDPISGHTALYWYRQSLGQGPEFLIYFQGTGAADDSGLPNDRFFAVRPEGSVSTLKIQRTERGDSAVYLCASSFPEYTALKTYEQYFGPGTRLTVT.

This chain uses TRBV27 with TRBJ2-7; D possibly corresponds to TRBD1 (5 bases). Germline lookup yields CDR1 MNHEY and CDR2 SMNVEV (reference sequence). The CDR3 is made up of 13 amino acids. Deletions cut 2 bases from V and 5 bases from J, with 10 bases between. CDR3 DNA: TGTGCCAGCAGTTTACAGGGTCCCCACGAGCAGTACTTC. Amino acid sequence: CASSLQGPHEQYF.

The rearrangement links TRBV20-1 to TRBJ2-1; D is perhaps TRBD2 (6 bases). The CDR3 covers 13 residues. The V end lost 5 bases, the J end lost 7 bases, and 15 bases lay between the germline ends. Per the germline V gene, CDR1 is DFQATT and CDR2 is SNEGSKA (reference sequence). This CDR3 is CSALGDSGNEQFF. DNA of the CDR3: TGCAGTGCTCTCGGGGACTCGGGGAATGAGCAGTTCTTC.

A few counts support this clonotype. This chain uses TRBV6-2 or TRBV6-3 with TRBJ2-7; 7 bases map to TRBD1. CDR3 size: 15 residues. Germline loops: CDR1 MNHEY, CDR2 SVGEGT. The trim removed 5 bases at V and 1 base at J, leaving 8 bases unmatched. The CDR3 coding sequence is TGTGCCAGCAGTGATCCCGGGACAGTGTCCTACGAGCAGTACTTC. Its protein product is CASSDPGTVSYEQYF.

This clonotype was counted at least ten times. The rearrangement uses TRBV7-9 and TRBJ2-7, with D possibly TRBD1 on 6 matching bases. Trimming took off 4 bases at V and 1 base at J, with 14 bases between the two ends. The germline V gene has CDR1 SEHNR and CDR2 FQNEAQ (reference sequence). This CDR3 region has 15 residues. The CDR3 region has the DNA TGTGCCAGCAGCTATGTACAGGGACGTTCCTACGAGCAGTACTTC. Translated, it gives CASSYVQGRSYEQYF.

The chain carries TRBV19 and TRBJ1-5; 8 bases are a match to TRBD1. Germline lookup yields CDR1 LNHDA and CDR2 SQIVND (reference sequence). V shed 5 bases and J 6 bases; nucleotides not matched to a gene: 12. This CDR3 has 16 amino acids. CDR3 amino acids: CASSSSGQGGGQPQHF. The CDR3 nucleotides read TGTGCCAGTAGTTCCTCCGGACAGGGCGGTGGTCAGCCCCAGCATTTT.

This clonotype was seen only a few times. V and J are TRBV4-3 and TRBJ2-1; 14 positions match TRBD2. Germline CDR1 reads LGHNA; CDR2 reads YSLEER. After removal of 3 bases from V and 6 bases from J, the junction contained 10 bases not matched to a gene. This CDR3 region has 18 residues. CDR3 protein: CASSHGLAGGVGRNEQFF. DNA of the CDR3: TGCGCCAGCAGCCACGGACTAGCGGGAGGTGTGGGGCGCAATGAGCAGTTCTTC.

This chain joins TRBV27 and TRBJ2-2, with 7 bases that match TRBD1. Germline CDR1 is MNHEY and CDR2 is SMNVEV (reference sequence). There are 14 residues in the CDR3. With V trimmed by 5 bases and J by 7 bases, 7 bases remained unmatched. For the CDR3, the DNA is TGTGCCAGCAGTCCGGGACAGTCTAGCGGGGAGCTGTTTTTT. As protein: CASSPGQSSGELFF.

This clonotype was detected ten times or more. The genes are TRBV10-3 and TRBJ2-1; 11 bases fit TRBD2. The germline gives CDR1 ENHRY, CDR2 SYGVKD. CDR3 length: 16 amino acids. V lost 10 bases to trimming and J lost 0 bases; unmatched junction nucleotides: 8. The CDR3, as DNA: TGTGCCACCGGGACTAGCGGACCGAGCTCCTACAATGAGCAGTTCTTC. Translating gives CATGTSGPSSYNEQFF.

This clonotype appeared many times. J is TRBJ1-6 and V is TRBV7-9; 9 positions match TRBD1. The CDR3 has 15 amino acids. The germline V gene has CDR1 SEHNR and CDR2 FQNEAQ (reference sequence). V lost 2 bases, J lost 9 bases, and 5 bases stayed unmatched. The CDR3 loop is CASSLSGTGISPLHF. The CDR3 coding sequence is TGTGCCAGCAGCTTATCCGGGACAGGGATTTCACCCCTCCACTTT.

The gene calls are TRBV7-9 and TRBJ2-5; TRBD1 might be the D (7 bases). The CDR3 extends over 15 amino acids. CDR1 is SEHNR, CDR2 FQNEAQ, per germline (reference sequence). The V and J ends lost 6 bases and 4 bases respectively, with 18 bases between them. The CDR3 DNA reads as TGTGCCAGCAGACAGGGGCGGGAAAGTCGAGAGACCCAGTACTTC. Translation gives CASRQGRESRETQYF. The complete variable domain, with remaining parts taken from reference TRBV7-9 and TRBJ2-5, reads DTGVSQNPRHKITKRGQNVTFRCDPISEHNRLYWYRQTLGQGPEFLTYFQNEAQLEKSRLLSDRFSAERPKGSFSTLEIQRTEQGDSAMYLCASRQGRESRETQYFGPGTRLLVL.

Many counts were recorded for this clonotype. V and J are TRBV12-3 or TRBV12-4 and TRBJ2-7; 8 positions agree with TRBD1. The CDR3 contains 13 residues. V dropped 6 bases and J dropped 5; count of bases not matched to a gene: 6. CDR3 bases: TGTGCCAGCAGAATTCAGGGGGCCAACGAGCAGTACTTC. This codes for CASRIQGANEQYF.

The chain joins TRBV4-3 to TRBJ1-1; D might be TRBD1 (5 bases). Looked up from germline, CDR1 is LGHNA and CDR2 is YSLEER. The CDR3 sequence is 17 residues long. The V end lost 0 bases, the J end lost 1 base, and 15 bases lay between the germline ends. The CDR3: CASSQDAGAEWNTEAFF. CDR3 nucleotide sequence: TGCGCCAGCAGCCAAGATGCCGGGGCCGAATGGAACACTGAAGCTTTCTTT.